These 18 T cell receptor beta chains share one sample of origin, sequenced in a study of regulatory T cells in long-lasting Graves disease. Stated time point: newly diagnosed GD, antithyroid drugs for less than 3 months. Researchers made the TCR library from RNA that was extracted from PBMCs. According to the study, TCR beta libraries were built with iRepertoire HTBI primers and CDR3-region Arm-PCR. TCRdb used MiXCR to reprocess the multiplex PCR reads, holding one entry per CDR3 protein. In the table there are around 480,000 distinct CDR3 sequences, around 16% of which are singletons. The same sample was also studied in work on T cells in Graves' hyperthyroidism and ophthalmopathy.

The sequencing here drew on peripheral blood mononuclear cells (PBMCs), taken at new diagnosis, from a patient treated with antithyroid drugs. The source is a middle-aged man with Graves disease.

This clonotype has ten or more counts. The chain employs TRBV2 and TRBJ2-1; 9 bases agree with TRBD1. The CDR3 runs 13 residues. The germline V gene encodes CDR1 SNHLY and CDR2 FYNNEI. V trimming: 7 bases; J trimming: 3 bases; junction bases outside the gene matches: 1. Here the CDR3 DNA reads TGTGCCAGCACGACAGGGGGCTACAATGAGCAGTTCTTC. Translation gives CASTTGGYNEQFF.

In this sample, this clonotype turned up many times. This sequence joins TRBV6-2 or TRBV6-3 and TRBJ1-1, with TRBD1 identical over 7 bases. CDR3 length: 14 residues. With 3 bases clipped from V and 1 base from J, the junction kept 2 bases outside the gene matches. The germline gives CDR1 MNHEY, CDR2 SVGEGT. CDR3 bases: TGTGCCAGCAGTTATTGGACAGGGAACACTGAAGCTTTCTTT. Its translation: CASSYWTGNTEAFF.

This clonotype was picked up a small number of times. The V call is TRBV6-1, the J call TRBJ2-7, with 7 bases lining up with TRBD1. After removal of 7 bases from V and 4 bases from J, the junction contained 7 bases not matched to a gene. Germline lookup yields CDR1 MNHNS and CDR2 SASEGT. This CDR3 spans 13 amino acids. The CDR3 DNA follows: TGTGCCAGCAATGACAGGGCGGATTACGAGCAGTACTTC. Translated, it gives CASNDRADYEQYF.

The J gene is TRBJ2-7, the V gene TRBV7-9; perhaps D is TRBD1 or TRBD2 (5 bases each). Germline V gives CDR1 SEHNR, CDR2 FQNEAQ (reference sequence). The CDR3 has 14 amino acids. Trimming cost V 2 bases and J 2 bases, with 10 bases left between them. The CDR3 sequence: CASSLHLGPYEQYF. The DNA of the CDR3 is TGTGCCAGCAGCTTACATCTGGGACCCTACGAGCAGTACTTC.

This clonotype was picked up a small number of times. The chain links TRBV12-3 or TRBV12-4 to TRBJ2-2; D is uncertain. CDR3 length: 17 amino acids. V was clipped by 1 base and J by 3 bases, with 15 bases between them. The CDR3 coding sequence is TGTGCCAGCAGTTTAGGACGCCTCTCGTCCGACACCGGGGAGCTGTTTTTT. It encodes CASSLGRLSSDTGELFF.

The J gene is TRBJ2-3, the V gene TRBV30, with unresolved D. The germline CDR1 and CDR2 sequences are GTSNPN and SVGIG (reference sequence). This CDR3 has 11 residues. Trimming cost V 4 bases and J 1 base, with 3 bases left between them. CDR3: CAWKGTDTQYF. CDR3 DNA: TGTGCCTGGAAGGGCACAGATACGCAGTATTTT.

This clonotype has ten or more counts. This chain uses TRBV7-9 with TRBJ2-7; 10 bases agree with TRBD2. This CDR3 has 18 amino acids. Germline V lookup: CDR1 SEHNR, CDR2 FQNEAQ (reference sequence). J lost 10 bases, V lost 5 bases, and 23 bases had no gene match. The CDR3 loop is CASSPIRPLAGLLVEQYF. The DNA for the CDR3 is TGTGCCAGCAGCCCGATCAGGCCACTAGCGGGATTACTTGTAGAACAGTACTTC.

Regarding this clonotype: With a much larger clone just one base away, this may be a read error. This sequence joins TRBV7-9 and TRBJ2-3; 7 nucleotides match TRBD2. This CDR3 has 21 residues. Germline V lookup: CDR1 SEHNR, CDR2 FQNEAQ (reference sequence). Trimming cost V 11 bases and J 0 bases; bases outside gene matches: 29. For the CDR3, the DNA is TGTGCCGGCTCTCGTTTCGGGGCGCAGGGAAGGACTAGAGCTAGCACAGATACGCAGTATTTT. As protein: CAGSRFGAQGRTRASTDTQYF.

The chain joins TRBV27 to TRBJ2-7; D gene unclear. Germline CDR1 MNHEY, CDR2 SMNVEV (reference sequence). Trimming removed 3 bases from V and 0 bases from J, with 15 bases in between. This CDR3 is 16 amino acids long. In DNA form, the CDR3 reads TGTGCCAGCAGTTTGGCTAAGGGCACCCTCTCCTACGAGCAGTACTTC. This translates into CASSLAKGTLSYEQYF.

This clonotype was observed many times. This chain uses TRBV5-1 with TRBJ1-1; the D is unclear. The ends were cut back, 0 bases at V and 6 bases at J, with 6 bases in the middle. CDR3 size: 12 residues. Per germline, CDR1 SGHRS and CDR2 YFSETQ. In DNA form, the CDR3 reads TGCGCCAGCAGCTTGGACAAGGCTGAAGCTTTCTTT. It is translated as CASSLDKAEAFF.

This clonotype was counted at least ten times. V and J are TRBV6-1 and TRBJ1-1; no reliable D call. The CDR3 loop spans 15 amino acids. The V gene's germline CDR1 is MNHNS and CDR2 SASEGT. Trimming took off 2 bases at V and 0 bases at J, with 10 bases between the two ends. The CDR3 spells CASSESGVMNTEAFF. In nucleotides, the CDR3 is TGTGCCAGCAGTGAATCGGGAGTCATGAACACTGAAGCTTTCTTT.

This clonotype has a count of ten or more. V and J are TRBV10-2 and TRBJ2-7; D uncertain. The ends were cut back, 3 bases at V and 0 bases at J, with 12 bases in the middle. The CDR3 sequence is 15 residues long. Germline V CDR1 and CDR2: WSHSY, SAAADI. DNA for the CDR3: TGCGCCAGCAGTGAAGGGCGGAGTAACTCCTACGAGCAGTACTTC. This sequence encodes CASSEGRSNSYEQYF.

This clonotype was observed a few times. This chain joins TRBV13 and TRBJ1-2; D is uncertain. CDR1 and CDR2 (germline): PRHDT, FYEKMQ (reference sequence). The CDR3 extends over 15 amino acids. V shed 0 bases and J shed 4 bases, with 12 bases lying between them. The CDR3 DNA sequence: TGTGCCAGCAGCTTAGGCGAACGAACCCCCTATGGCTACACCTTC. Encoded protein: CASSLGERTPYGYTF.

This clonotype has a count of ten or more. The chain is built from TRBV28 and TRBJ1-2; D ambiguous. Germline assignment: CDR1 MDHEN and CDR2 SYDVKM. V was shortened by 1 base and J by 4 bases, with 10 bases between the two germline ends. This CDR3 comprises 14 residues. Here the CDR3 reads CASSLSPGSYGYTF. The CDR3 region has the DNA TGTGCCAGCAGTTTATCCCCGGGCAGCTATGGCTACACCTTC.

This clonotype was observed at least ten times. V and J are TRBV5-1 and TRBJ2-7; D remains ambiguous. V lost 0 bases and J lost 2, with 6 bases in between. CDR1 and CDR2 from the germline V gene are SGHRS and YFSETQ. This CDR3 contains 13 residues. The CDR3 region has the DNA TGCGCCAGCAGCTTGGTCAGCCCCTACGAGCAGTACTTC. Encoded protein: CASSLVSPYEQYF.

The chain is built from TRBV9 and TRBJ1-2, with no clear D. The CDR3 covers 14 residues. The germline V gene encodes CDR1 SGDLS and CDR2 YYNGEE. Trimming left V 0 bases short and J 5 bases short, with 11 bases between. In DNA form, the CDR3 reads TGTGCCAGCAGCGTAGCCCCCAGTGATTATGGCTACACCTTC. It encodes CASSVAPSDYGYTF.

This clonotype was detected a few times. The chain couples TRBV7-2 to TRBJ1-5; 7 bases map to TRBD1. Unmatched junction bases numbered 12, after V lost 5 bases and J lost 11 bases. In germline, CDR1 is SGHTA, CDR2 FQGNSA. This CDR3 region has 14 residues. The CDR3 sequence is CASSPGGGRHSQHF. The CDR3 region has the DNA TGTGCCAGCAGCCCAGGGGGGGGCAGGCACTCCCAGCATTTT.

This clonotype was observed many times. The CDR3 loop reads CASSLYRGGTDTQYF. DNA for the CDR3: TGTGCCAGCAGTTTATACAGGGGGGGGACAGATACGCAGTATTTT. The chain recombines TRBV27 with TRBJ2-3, with D possibly TRBD1 on 8 matching bases. Trimming removed 1 base from V and 3 bases from J, with 11 bases in between. Germline CDR1 reads MNHEY; CDR2 reads SMNVEV (reference sequence). The CDR3 is 15 residues long.